These 2 T cell receptor beta chains were all obtained from the same sample, sequenced in a study of immune evolution from preneoplasia to lung adenocarcinoma. The protocol was immunoSEQ multiplex PCR, while the TCRdb copy is restricted to in-frame clones and leaves out a portion. The sample comprises 4,000 to 5,000 clones, around 74% of which are singletons, and over 9% rests with the top ten. Sequencing was performed on FFPE minimally invasive lung adenocarcinoma tissue. Source of these receptors: a person aged 65-85 years with lung adenocarcinoma.

In DNA form, the CDR3 reads TGTGCCAGCAGTCCAAGCTCACAGGATCCTGAAGCTTTCTTT. Amino acids: CASSPSSQDPEAFF. The V call is TRBV28, the J call TRBJ1-1, with a weak D call TRBD1 (5 bases). Germline CDR1 MDHEN, CDR2 SYDVKM. The V and J ends lost 5 bases and 6 bases respectively, with 16 bases between them. The CDR3 extends over 14 amino acids.

V usage is TRBV5-1 and J usage is TRBJ1-4, with D unresolved. CDR1 is SGHRS, CDR2 YFSETQ, per germline. The germline V and J ends were trimmed by 5 bases and 3 bases, with 11 bases remaining between them. This CDR3 region has 14 residues. CDR3 sequence: CASRPSLSNEKLFF. The CDR3 DNA sequence: TGCGCCAGCAGGCCGTCGTTATCTAATGAAAAACTGTTTTTT.